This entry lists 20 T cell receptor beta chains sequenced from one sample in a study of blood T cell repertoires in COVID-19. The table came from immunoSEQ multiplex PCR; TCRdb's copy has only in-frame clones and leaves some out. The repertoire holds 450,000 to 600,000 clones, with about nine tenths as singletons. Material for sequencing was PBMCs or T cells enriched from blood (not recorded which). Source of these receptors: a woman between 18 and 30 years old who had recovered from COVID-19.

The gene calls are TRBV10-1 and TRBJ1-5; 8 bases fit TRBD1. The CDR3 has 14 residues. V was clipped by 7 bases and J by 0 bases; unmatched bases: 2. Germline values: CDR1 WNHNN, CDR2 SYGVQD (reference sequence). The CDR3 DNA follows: TGCGCCAGCAACAGGGGGGATAGCAATCAGCCCCAGCATTTT. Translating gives CASNRGDSNQPQHF.

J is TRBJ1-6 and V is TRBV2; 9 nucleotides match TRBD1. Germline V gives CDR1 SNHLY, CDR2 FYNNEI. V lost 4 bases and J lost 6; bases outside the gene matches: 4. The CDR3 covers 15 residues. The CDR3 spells CASSGVQGANSPLHF. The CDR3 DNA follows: TGTGCCAGCAGTGGGGTACAGGGGGCTAATTCACCCCTCCACTTT.

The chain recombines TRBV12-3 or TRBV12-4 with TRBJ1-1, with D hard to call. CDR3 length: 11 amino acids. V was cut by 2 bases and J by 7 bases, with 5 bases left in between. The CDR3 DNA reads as TGTGCCAGCAGTTTAAGCGGTGAAGCTTTCTTT. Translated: CASSLSGEAFF.

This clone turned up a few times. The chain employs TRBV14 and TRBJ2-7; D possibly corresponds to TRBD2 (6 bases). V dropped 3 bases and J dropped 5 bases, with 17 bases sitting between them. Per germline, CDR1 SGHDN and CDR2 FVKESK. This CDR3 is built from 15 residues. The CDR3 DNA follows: TGTGCCAGCAGCCAGGAGGGACGGATTTTCGACGAGCAGTACTTC. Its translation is CASSQEGRIFDEQYF. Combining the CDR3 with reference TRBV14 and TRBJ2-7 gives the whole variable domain EAGVTQFPSHSVIEKGQTVTLRCDPISGHDNLYWYRRVMGKEIKFLLHFVKESKQDESGMPNNRFLAERTGGTYSTLKVQPAELEDSGVYFCASSQEGRIFDEQYFGPGTRLTVT.

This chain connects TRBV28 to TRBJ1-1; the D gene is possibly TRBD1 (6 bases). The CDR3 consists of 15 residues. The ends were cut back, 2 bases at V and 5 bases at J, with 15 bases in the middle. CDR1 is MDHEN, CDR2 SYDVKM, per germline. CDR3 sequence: CASSLPTGLRTEAFF. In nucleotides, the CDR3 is TGTGCCAGCAGTTTACCTACAGGGTTGAGGACTGAAGCTTTCTTT.

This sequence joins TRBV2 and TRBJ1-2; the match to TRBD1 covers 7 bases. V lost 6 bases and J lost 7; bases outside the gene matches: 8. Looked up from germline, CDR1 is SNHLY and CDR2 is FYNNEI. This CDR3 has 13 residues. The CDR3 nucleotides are TGTGCCAGCAGACCCGACAGGGCGATTGGCTACACCTTC. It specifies CASRPDRAIGYTF.

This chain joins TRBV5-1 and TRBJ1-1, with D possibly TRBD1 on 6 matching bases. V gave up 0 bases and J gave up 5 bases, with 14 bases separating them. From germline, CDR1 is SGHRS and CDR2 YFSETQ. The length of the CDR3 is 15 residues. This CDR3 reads CASSLEVQGGTEAFF. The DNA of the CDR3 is TGCGCCAGCAGCTTGGAGGTACAGGGTGGGACTGAAGCTTTCTTT.

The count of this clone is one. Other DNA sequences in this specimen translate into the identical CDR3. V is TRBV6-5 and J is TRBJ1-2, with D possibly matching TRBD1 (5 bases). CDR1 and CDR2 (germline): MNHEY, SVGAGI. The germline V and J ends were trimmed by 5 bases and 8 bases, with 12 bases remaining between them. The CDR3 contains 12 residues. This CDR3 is CASSRQGGGYTF. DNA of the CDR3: TGTGCCAGCAGTAGGCAGGGTGGCGGCTACACCTTC.

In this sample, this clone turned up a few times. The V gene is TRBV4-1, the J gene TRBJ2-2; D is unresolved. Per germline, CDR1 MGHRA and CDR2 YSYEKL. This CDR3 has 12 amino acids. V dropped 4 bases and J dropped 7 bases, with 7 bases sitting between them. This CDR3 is CASSPPVGELFF. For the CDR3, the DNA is TGCGCCAGCAGCCCCCCAGTCGGGGAGCTGTTTTTT.

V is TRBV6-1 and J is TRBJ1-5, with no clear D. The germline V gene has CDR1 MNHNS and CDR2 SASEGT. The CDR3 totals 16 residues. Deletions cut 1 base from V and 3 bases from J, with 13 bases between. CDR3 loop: CASSEVGPGANQPQHF. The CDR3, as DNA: TGTGCCAGCAGTGAAGTAGGTCCGGGTGCCAATCAGCCCCAGCATTTT.

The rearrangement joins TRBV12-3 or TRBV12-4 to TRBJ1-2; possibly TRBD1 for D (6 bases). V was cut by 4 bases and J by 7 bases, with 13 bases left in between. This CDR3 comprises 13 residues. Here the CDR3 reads CASSYRTESGYTF. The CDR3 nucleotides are TGTGCCAGCAGTTATAGGACAGAGAGTGGCTACACCTTC.

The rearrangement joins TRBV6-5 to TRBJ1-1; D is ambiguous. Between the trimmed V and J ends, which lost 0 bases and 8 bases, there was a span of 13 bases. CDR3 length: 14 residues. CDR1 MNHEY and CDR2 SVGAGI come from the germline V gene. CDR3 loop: CASSYSISGTEAFF. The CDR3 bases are TGTGCCAGCAGTTACTCCATCTCAGGAACCGAAGCTTTCTTT.

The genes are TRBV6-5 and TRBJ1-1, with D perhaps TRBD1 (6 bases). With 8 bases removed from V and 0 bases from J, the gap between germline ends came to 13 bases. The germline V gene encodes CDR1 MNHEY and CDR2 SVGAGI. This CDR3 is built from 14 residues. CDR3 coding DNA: TGTGCCAGCGGGGACAACAACATGAACACTGAAGCTTTCTTT. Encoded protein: CASGDNNMNTEAFF.

CDR3 residues: CSVVRGGTYEQYF. CDR3 nucleotides: TGCAGCGTTGTGAGGGGAGGGACCTACGAGCAGTACTTC. The rearrangement uses TRBV29-1 and TRBJ2-7; TRBD2 matches at 7 bases. CDR1 and CDR2 from the germline V gene are SQVTM and ANQGSEA. The junction had 5 bases not matched to a gene; V was cut back by 4 bases and J by 2 bases. CDR3 length: 13 residues.

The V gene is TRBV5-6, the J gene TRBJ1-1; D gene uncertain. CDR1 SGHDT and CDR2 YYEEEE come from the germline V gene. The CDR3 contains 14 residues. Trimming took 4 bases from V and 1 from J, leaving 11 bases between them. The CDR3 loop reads CASSQVRRNTEAFF. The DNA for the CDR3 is TGTGCCAGCAGCCAGGTCCGGCGGAACACTGAAGCTTTCTTT.

DNA of the CDR3: TGTGCCAGCAGGTCCCCTTTCACGGTCTCTGGGGCCAACGTCCTGACTTTC. This translates into CASRSPFTVSGANVLTF. V is TRBV28 and J is TRBJ2-6; D ambiguous. This CDR3 comprises 17 residues. From germline, CDR1 is MDHEN and CDR2 SYDVKM. V was trimmed by 6 bases and J by 0 bases, leaving 15 bases between them.

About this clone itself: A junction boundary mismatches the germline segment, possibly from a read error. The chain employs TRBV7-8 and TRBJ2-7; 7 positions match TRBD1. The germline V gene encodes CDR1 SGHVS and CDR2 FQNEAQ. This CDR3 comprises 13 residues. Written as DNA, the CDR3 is TGTGCCAGCAGTCTCGGAACCGGGACAGACGCTCGCTTC. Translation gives CASSLGTGTDARF.

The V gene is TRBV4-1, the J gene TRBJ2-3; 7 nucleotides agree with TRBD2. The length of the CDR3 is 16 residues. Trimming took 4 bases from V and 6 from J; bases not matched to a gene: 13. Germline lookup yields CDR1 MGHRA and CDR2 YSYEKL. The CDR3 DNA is TGCGCCAGCAGCCGATGGGGGGGGTTTTCGGCTGATACGCAGTATTTT. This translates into CASSRWGGFSADTQYF.

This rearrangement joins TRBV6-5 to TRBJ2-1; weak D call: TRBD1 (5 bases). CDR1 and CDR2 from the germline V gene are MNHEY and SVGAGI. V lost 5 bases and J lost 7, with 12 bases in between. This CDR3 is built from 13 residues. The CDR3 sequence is CASSLDRFNEQFF. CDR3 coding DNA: TGTGCCAGCAGTCTCGACAGATTTAATGAGCAGTTCTTC.

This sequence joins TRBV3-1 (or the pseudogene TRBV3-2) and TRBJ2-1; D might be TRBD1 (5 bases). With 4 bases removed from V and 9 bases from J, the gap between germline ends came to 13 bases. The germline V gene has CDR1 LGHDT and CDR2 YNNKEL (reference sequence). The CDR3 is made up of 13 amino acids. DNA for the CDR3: TGTGCCAGCAGCCTCCTCAGGGATTCTGAGCAGTTCTTC. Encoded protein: CASSLLRDSEQFF.